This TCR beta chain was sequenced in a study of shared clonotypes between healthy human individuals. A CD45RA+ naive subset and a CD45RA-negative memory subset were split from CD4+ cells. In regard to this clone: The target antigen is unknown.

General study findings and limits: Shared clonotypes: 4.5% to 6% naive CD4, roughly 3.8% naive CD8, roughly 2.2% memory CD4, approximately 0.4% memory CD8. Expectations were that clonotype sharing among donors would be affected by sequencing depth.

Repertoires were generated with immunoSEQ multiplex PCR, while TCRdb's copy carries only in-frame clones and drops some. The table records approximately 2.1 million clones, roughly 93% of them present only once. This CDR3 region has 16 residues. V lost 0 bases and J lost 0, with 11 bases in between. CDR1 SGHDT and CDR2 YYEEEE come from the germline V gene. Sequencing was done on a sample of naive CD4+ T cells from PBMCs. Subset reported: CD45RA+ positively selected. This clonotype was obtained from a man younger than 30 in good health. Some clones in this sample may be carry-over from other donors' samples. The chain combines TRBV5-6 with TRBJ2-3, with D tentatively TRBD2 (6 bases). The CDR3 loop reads CASSLERGASTDTQYF. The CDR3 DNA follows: TGTGCCAGCAGCTTGGAGCGCGGGGCAAGCACAGATACGCAGTATTTT.